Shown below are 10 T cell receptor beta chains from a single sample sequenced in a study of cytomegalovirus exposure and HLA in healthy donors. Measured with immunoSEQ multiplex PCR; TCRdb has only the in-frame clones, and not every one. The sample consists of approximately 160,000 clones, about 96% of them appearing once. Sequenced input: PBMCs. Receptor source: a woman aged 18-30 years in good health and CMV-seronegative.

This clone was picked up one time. The CDR3 loop is CASSVSGGSTDTQYF. The DNA for the CDR3 is TGTGCCAGCAGCGTTAGCGGGGGAAGCACAGATACGCAGTATTTT. The chain links TRBV11-2 to TRBJ2-3, with 9 bases lining up with TRBD2. This CDR3 is 15 amino acids long. CDR1 is SGHAT and CDR2 is FQNNGV in the germline V gene. V shed 5 bases and J 0 bases; nucleotides not matched to a gene: 3.

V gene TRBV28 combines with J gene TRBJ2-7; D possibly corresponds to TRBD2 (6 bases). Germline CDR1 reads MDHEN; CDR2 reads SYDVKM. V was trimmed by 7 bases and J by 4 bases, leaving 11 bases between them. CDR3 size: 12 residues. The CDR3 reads CASMAGNYEQYF. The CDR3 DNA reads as TGTGCCAGCATGGCGGGAAATTACGAGCAGTACTTC. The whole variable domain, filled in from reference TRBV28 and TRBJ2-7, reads DVKVTQSSRYLVKRTGEKVFLECVQDMDHENMFWYRQDPGLGLRLIYFSYDVKMKEKGDIPEGYSVSREKKERFSLILESASTNQTSMYLCASMAGNYEQYFGPGTRLTVT.

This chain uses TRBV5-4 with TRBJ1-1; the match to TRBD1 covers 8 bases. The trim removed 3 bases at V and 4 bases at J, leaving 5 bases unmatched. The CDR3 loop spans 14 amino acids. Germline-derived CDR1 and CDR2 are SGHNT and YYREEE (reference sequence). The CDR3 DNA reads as TGTGCCAGCAGCTGGGCAGGGGGCGGCACTGAAGCTTTCTTT. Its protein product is CASSWAGGGTEAFF.

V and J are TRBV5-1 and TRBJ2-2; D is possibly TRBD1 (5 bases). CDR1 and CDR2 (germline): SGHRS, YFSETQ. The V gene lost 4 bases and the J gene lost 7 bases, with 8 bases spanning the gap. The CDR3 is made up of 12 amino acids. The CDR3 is CASSEDIGELFF. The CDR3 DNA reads TGCGCCAGCAGCGAGGACATCGGGGAGCTGTTTTTT. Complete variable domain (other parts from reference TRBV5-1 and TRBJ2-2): KAGVTQTPRYLIKTRGQQVTLSCSPISGHRSVSWYQQTPGQGLQFLFEYFSETQRNKGNFPGRFSGRQFSNSRSEMNVSTLELGDSALYLCASSEDIGELFFGEGSRLTVL.

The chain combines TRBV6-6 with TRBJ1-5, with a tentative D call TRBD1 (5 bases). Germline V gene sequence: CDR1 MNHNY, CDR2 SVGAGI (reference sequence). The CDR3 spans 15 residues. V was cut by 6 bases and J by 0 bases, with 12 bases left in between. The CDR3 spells CASRHQGTSNQPQHF. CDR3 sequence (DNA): TGTGCCAGCAGACACCAGGGTACTAGCAATCAGCCCCAGCATTTT.

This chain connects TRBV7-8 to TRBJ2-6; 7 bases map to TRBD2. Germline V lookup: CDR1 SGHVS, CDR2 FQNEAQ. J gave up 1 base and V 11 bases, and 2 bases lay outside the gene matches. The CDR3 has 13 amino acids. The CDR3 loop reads CAGGGSGANVLTF. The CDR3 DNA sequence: TGTGCCGGGGGGGGGTCTGGGGCCAACGTCCTGACTTTC.

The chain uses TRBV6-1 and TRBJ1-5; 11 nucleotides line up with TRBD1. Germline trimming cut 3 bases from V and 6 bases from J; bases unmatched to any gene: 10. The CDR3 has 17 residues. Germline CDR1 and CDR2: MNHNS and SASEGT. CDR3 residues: CASSDFPGQGAFQPQHF. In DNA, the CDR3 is TGTGCCAGCAGTGACTTCCCTGGACAGGGGGCATTTCAGCCCCAGCATTTT.

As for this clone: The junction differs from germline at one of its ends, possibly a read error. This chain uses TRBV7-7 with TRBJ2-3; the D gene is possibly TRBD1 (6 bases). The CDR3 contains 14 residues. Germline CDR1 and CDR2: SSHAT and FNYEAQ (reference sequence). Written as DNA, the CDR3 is TGTGCTAGCAGCTTAGGACAGAGCACAGATACGCAGTATTTT. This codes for CASSLGQSTDTQYF.

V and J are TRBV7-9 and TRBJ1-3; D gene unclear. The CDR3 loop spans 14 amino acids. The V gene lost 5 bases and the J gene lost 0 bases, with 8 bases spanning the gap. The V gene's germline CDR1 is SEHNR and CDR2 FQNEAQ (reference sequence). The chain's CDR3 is CASSPTYSGNTIYF. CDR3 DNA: TGTGCCAGCAGCCCTACTTACTCTGGAAACACCATATATTTT.

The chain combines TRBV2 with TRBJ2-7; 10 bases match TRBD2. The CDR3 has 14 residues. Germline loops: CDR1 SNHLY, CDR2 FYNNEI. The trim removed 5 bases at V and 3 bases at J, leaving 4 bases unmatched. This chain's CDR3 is CASSPRTSGYEQYF. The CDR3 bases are TGTGCCAGCAGTCCTAGGACTAGCGGCTACGAGCAGTACTTC.